These 29 T cell receptor beta chains were sequenced from one sample in a study of vaccination and CD4 T cells after COVID-19. An Oncomine TCR Beta short-read assay was used to sequence the DNA from cultured CD4+ T cells. TCRdb redid the calling of the PCR reads with MiXCR, one entry per CDR3 protein. The sample lists some 11,000 distinct CDR3 sequences; about half were seen once. Sample treatment: approximately nine-day PBMC culture with coronavirus spike peptide pools or control peptides (ViraFEST assay). Their cognate antigens are unknown. Sample: CD4+ T cells from blood, cultured in vitro. The receptors were sampled from a human donor who had recovered from COVID-19.

Concerning this clonotype: Possible read error: a much larger clone is one base away. The chain links TRBV20-1 to TRBJ2-1; 11 positions agree with TRBD2. The CDR3 sequence is 16 residues long. Germline CDR1 is DFQATT and CDR2 is SNEGSKA (reference sequence). The CDR3, as DNA: TGCGGTGCTCCTGGGGGGGTAGCGGGAGGGTACAATGAGCAGTTCTTC. Its translation: CGAPGGVAGGYNEQFF.

The chain combines TRBV15 with TRBJ2-7, with no clear D. Looked up from germline, CDR1 is LNHNV and CDR2 is YYDKDF (reference sequence). The V and J ends lost 1 base and 0 bases respectively, with 7 bases between them. This CDR3 comprises 14 residues. CDR3 bases: TGTGCCACCAGCAGAGGTGTGAGCTCCTACGAGCAGTACTTC. Its protein product is CATSRGVSSYEQYF.

This chain joins TRBV11-2 and TRBJ1-1; D unresolved. This CDR3 contains 11 residues. V was trimmed by 7 bases and J by 1 base, leaving 4 bases between them. Germline V gene lookup returns CDR1 SGHAT and CDR2 FQNNGV. CDR3 coding DNA: TGTGCCAGCAAGGCGAACACTGAAGCTTTCTTT. Translation: CASKANTEAFF.

This sequence joins TRBV20-1 and TRBJ1-1; perhaps TRBD1 as D (5 bases). Germline lookup yields CDR1 DFQATT and CDR2 SNEGSKA (reference sequence). This CDR3 region has 12 residues. Trimming removed 3 bases at V and 5 bases at J, with 10 bases between. The CDR3 nucleotides are TGCAGTGCTAGTCCAGGGAGGACTGAAGCTTTCTTT. It codes for CSASPGRTEAFF.

The chain recombines TRBV7-2 with TRBJ1-2, with a weak D call TRBD1 (5 bases). The germline V gene encodes CDR1 SGHTA and CDR2 FQGNSA. The V and J ends lost 3 bases and 8 bases respectively, with 13 bases between them. The CDR3 loop spans 13 amino acids. The CDR3 protein is CASSFSAGKGYTF. CDR3 nucleotides: TGTGCCAGCAGCTTCTCGGCAGGGAAAGGCTACACCTTC.

The chain has TRBV7-7 and TRBJ2-1; a weak D match, TRBD2 (6 bases). The length of the CDR3 is 15 residues. Trimming cost V 4 bases and J 9 bases, with 19 bases left between them. Per germline, CDR1 SSHAT and CDR2 FNYEAQ (reference sequence). The CDR3 bases are TGTGCCAGCAGCTCAGGCCGGGGGAGCCGAAGTGAGCAGTTCTTC. It specifies CASSSGRGSRSEQFF.

This clonotype has just one count. This chain uses TRBV30 with TRBJ1-2, with D perhaps TRBD1 (6 bases). This CDR3 contains 13 residues. Trimming pared 4 bases from V and 2 bases from J, leaving 11 bases between. Germline lookup yields CDR1 GTSNPN and CDR2 SVGIG (reference sequence). CDR3 bases: TGTGCCTGGAATAATGGACAGAACTATGGCTACACCTTC. This codes for CAWNNGQNYGYTF.

This clonotype was counted a few times. The V and J genes are TRBV20-1 and TRBJ2-5, with D perhaps TRBD1 or TRBD2 (5 bases each). Germline V gene data show CDR1 as DFQATT and CDR2 as SNEGSKA (reference sequence). With 3 bases removed from V and 4 bases from J, the gap between germline ends came to 12 bases. CDR3 length: 13 amino acids. CDR3 protein: CSARVSGGETQYF. For the CDR3, the DNA is TGCAGTGCTAGGGTCAGTGGGGGAGAGACCCAGTACTTC.

This clonotype counts as medium-sized. V usage is TRBV20-1 and J usage is TRBJ1-2; 10 bases fit TRBD1. The CDR3 spans 16 residues. The V and J ends lost 2 bases and 8 bases, in that order; junction bases with no gene match: 14. Germline V gives CDR1 DFQATT, CDR2 SNEGSKA (reference sequence). In nucleotides, the CDR3 is TGCAGTGCTAGACCGCCTCAATGGACAGGGGGGGGCGGCTACACCTTC. It encodes CSARPPQWTGGGGYTF.

V usage is TRBV7-2 and J usage is TRBJ1-2; D perhaps matches TRBD1 (6 bases). This CDR3 has 14 residues. Germline-derived CDR1 and CDR2 are SGHTA and FQGNSA. With 6 bases removed from V and 2 bases from J, the gap between germline ends came to 13 bases. Written as DNA, the CDR3 is TGTGCCAGCAGTCACGGGGGCTCGAACTATGGCTACACCTTC. This translates into CASSHGGSNYGYTF.

This clonotype has just a few counts. The chain uses TRBV5-8 and TRBJ1-2, with D maybe TRBD1 (5 bases). The V gene's germline CDR1 is SGHTS and CDR2 YDEGEE. The CDR3 contains 13 residues. The V gene lost 0 bases and the J gene lost 3 bases, with 6 bases spanning the gap. The CDR3 spells CASSLGDYYGYTF. DNA for the CDR3: TGTGCCAGCAGCTTGGGGGACTACTATGGCTACACCTTC.

The chain combines TRBV6-1 with TRBJ2-2; D not resolved. Trimming removed 7 bases at V and 2 bases at J, with 14 bases between. The CDR3 sequence is 15 residues long. Germline-derived CDR1 and CDR2 are MNHNS and SASEGT. The CDR3 DNA sequence: TGTGCCAGCATCTCGCCGGCTTCCAACACCGGGGAGCTGTTTTTT. Protein: CASISPASNTGELFF.

The V gene is TRBV12-3 or TRBV12-4, the J gene TRBJ2-5; D assignment may be TRBD1 or TRBD2 (5 bases each). V was shortened by 5 bases and J by 8 bases, with 21 bases between the two germline ends. The CDR3 spans 15 residues. CDR3 coding DNA: TGTGCCAGCAGTCACTCGGGGCAGGGTGGACGAACCCAGTACTTC. Protein product: CASSHSGQGGRTQYF.

The chain recombines TRBV18 with TRBJ1-1; 7 bases align to TRBD1. V lost 4 bases, J lost 3 bases, and 8 bases stayed unmatched. CDR3 length equals 15 residues. CDR1 is KGHSH and CDR2 is LQKENI in the germline V gene. The CDR3 protein is CASSRQGKGDTEAFF. CDR3 nucleotides: TGTGCCAGCTCACGACAGGGTAAAGGGGACACTGAAGCTTTCTTT.

This clonotype was seen more than once but under ten times. This sequence joins TRBV20-1 and TRBJ1-1; 9 nucleotides align to TRBD1. The junction had 3 bases not matched to a gene; V was cut back by 0 bases and J by 4 bases. The CDR3 length is 14 residues. CDR1 is DFQATT, CDR2 SNEGSKA, per germline (reference sequence). This chain's CDR3 is CSAREGTGFTEAFF. The CDR3 region has the DNA TGCAGTGCTAGAGAGGGGACAGGGTTCACTGAAGCTTTCTTT.

This chain links TRBV30 with TRBJ1-2; no clear D gene. Per germline, CDR1 GTSNPN and CDR2 SVGIG (reference sequence). Trimming took 3 bases from V and 0 from J, leaving 14 bases between them. The CDR3 loop spans 15 amino acids. The CDR3 DNA sequence: TGTGCCTGGAGCTATCCTGGGGTGACTAACTATGGCTACACCTTC. This codes for CAWSYPGVTNYGYTF.

This chain uses TRBV10-3 with TRBJ2-7; D unclear. Germline loops: CDR1 ENHRY, CDR2 SYGVKD. The CDR3 contains 12 residues. Deletions cut 6 bases from V and 3 bases from J, with 9 bases between. The CDR3 loop reads CAIRDIGYEQYF. CDR3 in DNA: TGTGCCATCAGGGATATAGGCTACGAGCAGTACTTC.

The chain links TRBV19 to TRBJ1-5, with D hard to call. The CDR3 loop spans 19 amino acids. V was pared by 9 bases and J by 0 bases, with 27 bases between. The germline V gene encodes CDR1 LNHDA and CDR2 SQIVND (reference sequence). Written as DNA, the CDR3 is TGTGCCAGAACGGTTGGTGGCTGGGAGAAGGTTCATAGCAATCAGCCCCAGCATTTT. This codes for CARTVGGWEKVHSNQPQHF.

For the CDR3, the DNA is TGCAGTGCTAGCGCACAGGGTGGAACTGAAGCTTTCTTT. As protein: CSASAQGGTEAFF. This chain uses TRBV20-1 with TRBJ1-1, with D possibly being TRBD1 (6 bases). V gave up 3 bases and J gave up 5 bases, with 13 bases separating them. CDR1 is DFQATT and CDR2 is SNEGSKA in the germline V gene (reference sequence). This CDR3 is 13 amino acids long.

The CDR3 here is CASSPREQGARDTQYF. As DNA, the CDR3 is TGTGCCAGCAGCCCCCGAGAGCAGGGGGCGAGGGATACGCAGTATTTT. The V call is TRBV7-6, the J call TRBJ2-3, with 8 bases identical to TRBD1. Trimming removed 5 bases from V and 6 bases from J; junction bases left unmatched: 13. The CDR3 extends over 16 amino acids. Germline lookup yields CDR1 SGHVS and CDR2 FNYEAQ.

This rearrangement joins TRBV19 to TRBJ2-5, with a possible D match to TRBD1 (5 bases). This CDR3 has 15 residues. CDR1 is LNHDA, CDR2 SQIVND, per germline (reference sequence). Trimming cost V 3 bases and J 4 bases, with 15 bases left between them. The CDR3 DNA is TGTGCCAGTAGTATGAGACAGCGATTCGGAGAGACCCAGTACTTC. Translating it yields CASSMRQRFGETQYF.

This clonotype was seen only a few times. The rearrangement links TRBV27 to TRBJ1-2; tentative D call: TRBD1 (6 bases). The V end was cut by 3 bases, the J end by 7 bases, with 24 bases between. The germline gives CDR1 MNHEY, CDR2 SMNVEV (reference sequence). There are 17 residues in the CDR3. The CDR3: CASSLATGRGSFGGYTF. The CDR3 nucleotides are TGTGCCAGCAGTTTGGCCACGGGCAGGGGAAGTTTTGGTGGCTACACCTTC.

A few counts support this clonotype. This sequence joins TRBV6-2 or TRBV6-3 and TRBJ1-5, with 9 bases that match TRBD1. CDR1 and CDR2 (germline): MNHEY, SVGEGT. The CDR3 loop spans 11 amino acids. V lost 6 bases, J lost 13 bases, and 4 bases stayed unmatched. The CDR3 bases are TGTGCCAGCAGCCAGACAGGGGGTCAGCATTTT. This sequence encodes CASSQTGGQHF.

CDR3 region: CASSLGQQGSGYTF. DNA of the CDR3: TGCGCCAGCAGCTTGGGGCAGCAGGGTAGTGGCTACACCTTC. The genes are TRBV5-1 and TRBJ1-2; D is perhaps TRBD1 (5 bases). The germline V gene has CDR1 SGHRS and CDR2 YFSETQ. The ends were cut back, 0 bases at V and 7 bases at J, with 13 bases in the middle. This CDR3 is built from 14 residues.

The chain links TRBV7-6 to TRBJ1-3; 8 bases are shared with TRBD1. This CDR3 is 14 amino acids long. Per germline, CDR1 SGHVS and CDR2 FNYEAQ. Trimming took 5 bases from V and 6 from J; bases not matched to a gene: 6. CDR3 DNA: TGTGCCAGCAGCCCGGGACAGGCGGAAAACACCATATATTTT. Translated: CASSPGQAENTIYF.

CDR3 in DNA: TGCAGTGCTAGAGATAAAGGGGTTCATTCACCCCTCCACTTT. Its protein is CSARDKGVHSPLHF. The chain uses TRBV20-1 and TRBJ1-6; D may be TRBD1 (5 bases). The CDR3 is 14 residues long. V was cut by 0 bases and J by 8 bases, with 11 bases left in between. Germline CDR1 DFQATT, CDR2 SNEGSKA (reference sequence).

The chain carries TRBV24-1 and TRBJ2-1; 10 nucleotides match TRBD1. CDR3 length: 16 residues. With V trimmed by 0 bases and J by 10 bases, 8 bases remained unmatched. CDR1 and CDR2 (germline): KGHDR, SFDVKD. This chain's CDR3 is CATSDLLGTGDREQFF. DNA of the CDR3: TGTGCCACCAGTGATTTGTTGGGGACAGGGGACCGGGAGCAGTTCTTC.

This clonotype has a handful of counts. The rearrangement links TRBV18 to TRBJ1-2, with D maybe TRBD1 (6 bases). The V gene lost 3 bases and the J gene lost 5 bases, with 16 bases spanning the gap. The CDR3 extends over 15 amino acids. CDR1 and CDR2 (germline): KGHSH, LQKENI. For the CDR3, the DNA is TGTGCCAGCTCACCGGATACAGGGTCAAGATATGGCTACACCTTC. Protein: CASSPDTGSRYGYTF.

This clonotype was seen once. The chain employs TRBV14 and TRBJ2-7; 11 bases are shared with TRBD2. Germline V lookup: CDR1 SGHDN, CDR2 FVKESK. The V gene end was trimmed by 3 bases and the J gene end by 8 bases; junction bases not matched to a gene: 9. This CDR3 region has 15 residues. CDR3 sequence (DNA): TGTGCCAGCAGCCATTCTAGCGGGGGGATCTTCAAGCAGTACTTC. It encodes CASSHSSGGIFKQYF.